Below, one T cell receptor beta chain is given with its context. The antigen is unknown. Sequencing used immunoSEQ multiplex PCR; TCRdb keeps in-frame clones, though not all of them. The sample has some 110,000 clones, about 83% seen once. Germline V CDR1 and CDR2: MNHEY, SMNVEV (reference sequence). The V gene end was trimmed by 4 bases and the J gene end by 0 bases; junction bases not matched to a gene: 7. The CDR3 runs to 16 residues. The sample originates from a study of PD-1 blockade in mismatch repair-deficient tumors. As for the study in general: Patients had eleven to twelve mismatch repair-deficient cancer types, all previously treated and progressing. General study findings and limits: Tumor-resident clones, often undetectable pretreatment in blood, expanded then contracted after pembrolizumab.

Here the sequenced sample was peripheral blood, taken 60 weeks after starting pembrolizumab. The origin of this receptor is an adult with mismatch repair-deficient cancer. The rearrangement joins TRBV27 to TRBJ2-7; 9 nucleotides align to TRBD2. The CDR3 DNA reads as TGTGCCAGCAGTTGGGCTAGCGGGGATCTCTCCTACGAGCAGTACTTC. It yields the protein CASSWASGDLSYEQYF.